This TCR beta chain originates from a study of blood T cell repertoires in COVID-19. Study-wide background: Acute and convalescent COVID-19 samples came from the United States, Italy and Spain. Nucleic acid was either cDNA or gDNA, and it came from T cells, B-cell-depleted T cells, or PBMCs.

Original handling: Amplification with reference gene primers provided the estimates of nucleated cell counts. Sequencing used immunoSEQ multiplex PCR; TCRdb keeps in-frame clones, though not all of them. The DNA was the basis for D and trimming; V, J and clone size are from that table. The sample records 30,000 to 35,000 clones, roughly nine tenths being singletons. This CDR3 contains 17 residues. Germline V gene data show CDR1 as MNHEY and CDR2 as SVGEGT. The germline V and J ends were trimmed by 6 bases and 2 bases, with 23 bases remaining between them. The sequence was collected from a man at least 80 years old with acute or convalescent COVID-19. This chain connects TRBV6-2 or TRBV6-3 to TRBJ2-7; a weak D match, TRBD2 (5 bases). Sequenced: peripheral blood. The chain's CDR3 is CASSPYDGFSVPYEQYF. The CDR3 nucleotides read TGTGCCAGCAGCCCATACGACGGTTTTAGCGTACCCTACGAGCAGTACTTC.